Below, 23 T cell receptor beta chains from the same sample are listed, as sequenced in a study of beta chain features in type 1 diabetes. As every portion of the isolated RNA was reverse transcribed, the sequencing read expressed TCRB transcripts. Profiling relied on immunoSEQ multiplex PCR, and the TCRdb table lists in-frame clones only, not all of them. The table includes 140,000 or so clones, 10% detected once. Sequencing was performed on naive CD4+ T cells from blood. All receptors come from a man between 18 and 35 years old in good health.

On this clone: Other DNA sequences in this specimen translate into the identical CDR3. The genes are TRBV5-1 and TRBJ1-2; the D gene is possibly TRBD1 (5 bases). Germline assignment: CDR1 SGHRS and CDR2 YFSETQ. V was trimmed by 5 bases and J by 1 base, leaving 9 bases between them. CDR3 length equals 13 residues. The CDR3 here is CASSRDSNYGYTF. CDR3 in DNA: TGCGCCAGCAGTCGTGACAGTAACTATGGCTACACCTTC.

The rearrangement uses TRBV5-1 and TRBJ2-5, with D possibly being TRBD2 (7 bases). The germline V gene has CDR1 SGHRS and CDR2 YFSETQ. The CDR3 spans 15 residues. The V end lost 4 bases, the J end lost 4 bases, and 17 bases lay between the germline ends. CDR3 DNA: TGCGCCAGCAGCCACGTAGGGGGGGGCCGAGAGACCCAGTACTTC. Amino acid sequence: CASSHVGGGRETQYF. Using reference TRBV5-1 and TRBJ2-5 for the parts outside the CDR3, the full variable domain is KAGVTQTPRYLIKTRGQQVTLSCSPISGHRSVSWYQQTPGQGLQFLFEYFSETQRNKGNFPGRFSGRQFSNSRSEMNVSTLELGDSALYLCASSHVGGGRETQYFGPGTRLLVL.

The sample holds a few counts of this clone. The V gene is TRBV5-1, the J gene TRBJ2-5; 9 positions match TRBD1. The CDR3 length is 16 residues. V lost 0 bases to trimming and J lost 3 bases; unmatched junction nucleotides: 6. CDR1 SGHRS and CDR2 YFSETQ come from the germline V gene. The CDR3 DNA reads TGCGCCAGCAGCTTGGGGAGGACAGGGGTCGAAGAGACCCAGTACTTC. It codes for CASSLGRTGVEETQYF. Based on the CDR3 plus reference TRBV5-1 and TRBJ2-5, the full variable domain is KAGVTQTPRYLIKTRGQQVTLSCSPISGHRSVSWYQQTPGQGLQFLFEYFSETQRNKGNFPGRFSGRQFSNSRSEMNVSTLELGDSALYLCASSLGRTGVEETQYFGPGTRLLVL.

In DNA, the CDR3 is TGTGCCAGCTCGGGACAGGGACCATACGAGCAGTACTTC. It yields the protein CASSGQGPYEQYF. V usage is TRBV18 and J usage is TRBJ2-7; TRBD1 matches at 9 bases. Losses at the gene ends were 6 bases for V and 4 bases for J; bases not matched to a gene: 4. CDR3 length: 13 residues. Germline values: CDR1 KGHSH, CDR2 LQKENI.

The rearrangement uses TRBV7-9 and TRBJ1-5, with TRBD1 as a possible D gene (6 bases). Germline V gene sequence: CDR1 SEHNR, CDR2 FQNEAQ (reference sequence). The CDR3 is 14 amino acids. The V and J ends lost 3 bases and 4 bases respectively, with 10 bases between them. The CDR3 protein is CASSFPGENQPQHF. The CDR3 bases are TGTGCCAGCAGCTTCCCAGGGGAGAATCAGCCCCAGCATTTT.

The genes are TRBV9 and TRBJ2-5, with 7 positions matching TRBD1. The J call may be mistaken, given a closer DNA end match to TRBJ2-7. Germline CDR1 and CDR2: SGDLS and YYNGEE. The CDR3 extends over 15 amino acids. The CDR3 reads CASSVGLGQTYEQYF. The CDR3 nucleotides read TGTGCCAGCAGCGTAGGGTTGGGACAGACCTACGAGCAGTACTTC.

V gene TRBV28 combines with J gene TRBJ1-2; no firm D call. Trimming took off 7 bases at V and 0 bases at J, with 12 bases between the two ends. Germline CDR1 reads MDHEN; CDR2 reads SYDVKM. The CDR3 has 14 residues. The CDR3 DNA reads TGTGCCAGCACCACTCCTGAAGCTAACTATGGCTACACCTTC. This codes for CASTTPEANYGYTF.

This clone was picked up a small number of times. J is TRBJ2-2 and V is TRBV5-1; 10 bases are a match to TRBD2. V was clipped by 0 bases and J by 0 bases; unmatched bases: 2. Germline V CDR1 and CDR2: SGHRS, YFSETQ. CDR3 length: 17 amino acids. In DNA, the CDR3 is TGCGCCAGCAGCTTGGCAACTAGCGGGACGAACACCGGGGAGCTGTTTTTT. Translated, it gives CASSLATSGTNTGELFF. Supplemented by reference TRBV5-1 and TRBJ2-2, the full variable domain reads KAGVTQTPRYLIKTRGQQVTLSCSPISGHRSVSWYQQTPGQGLQFLFEYFSETQRNKGNFPGRFSGRQFSNSRSEMNVSTLELGDSALYLCASSLATSGTNTGELFFGEGSRLTVL.

The CDR3 DNA reads TGCAGCGTCACAGGGCCCTACGAGCAGTACTTC. Its translation: CSVTGPYEQYF. The chain links TRBV29-1 to TRBJ2-7; perhaps TRBD1 as D (6 bases). With 6 bases removed from V and 2 bases from J, the gap between germline ends came to 8 bases. Germline V gives CDR1 SQVTM, CDR2 ANQGSEA. This CDR3 spans 11 amino acids.

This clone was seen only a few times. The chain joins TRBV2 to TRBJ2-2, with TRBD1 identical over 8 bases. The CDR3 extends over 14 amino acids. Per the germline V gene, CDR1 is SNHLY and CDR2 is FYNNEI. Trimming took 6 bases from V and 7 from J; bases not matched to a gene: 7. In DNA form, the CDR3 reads TGTGCCAGCAGGAGACAGGGGTTCGGCGGGGAGCTGTTTTTT. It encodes CASRRQGFGGELFF.

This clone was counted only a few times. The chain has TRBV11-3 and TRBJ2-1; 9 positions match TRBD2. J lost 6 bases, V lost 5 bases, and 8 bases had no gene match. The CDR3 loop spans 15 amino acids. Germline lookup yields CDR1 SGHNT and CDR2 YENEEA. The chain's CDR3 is CASSPGGTSFNEQFF. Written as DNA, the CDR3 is TGTGCCAGCAGCCCGGGGGGGACTAGCTTCAATGAGCAGTTCTTC.

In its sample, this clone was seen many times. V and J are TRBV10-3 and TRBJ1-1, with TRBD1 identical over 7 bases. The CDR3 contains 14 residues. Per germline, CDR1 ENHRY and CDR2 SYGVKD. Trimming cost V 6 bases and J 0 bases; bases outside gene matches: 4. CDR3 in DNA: TGTGCCATCAGCGTGGGACAGATGAACACTGAAGCTTTCTTT. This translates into CAISVGQMNTEAFF.

Here the CDR3 DNA reads TGTGCCATCAGTGTGGGTTCACAGGGAGCTAATGAAAAACTGTTTTTT. Its translation: CAISVGSQGANEKLFF. V and J are TRBV10-3 and TRBJ1-4; maybe TRBD1 (6 bases). Trimming cost V 4 bases and J 3 bases, with 15 bases left between them. The CDR3 has 16 residues. The germline V gene has CDR1 ENHRY and CDR2 SYGVKD.

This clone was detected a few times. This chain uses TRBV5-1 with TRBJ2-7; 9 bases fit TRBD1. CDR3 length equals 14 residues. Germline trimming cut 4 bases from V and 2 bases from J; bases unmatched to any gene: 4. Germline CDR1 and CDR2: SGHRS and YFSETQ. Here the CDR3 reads CASSEGQGPYEQYF. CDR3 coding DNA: TGCGCCAGCAGCGAGGGACAGGGCCCCTACGAGCAGTACTTC. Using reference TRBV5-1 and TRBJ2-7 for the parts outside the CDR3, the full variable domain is KAGVTQTPRYLIKTRGQQVTLSCSPISGHRSVSWYQQTPGQGLQFLFEYFSETQRNKGNFPGRFSGRQFSNSRSEMNVSTLELGDSALYLCASSEGQGPYEQYFGPGTRLTVT.

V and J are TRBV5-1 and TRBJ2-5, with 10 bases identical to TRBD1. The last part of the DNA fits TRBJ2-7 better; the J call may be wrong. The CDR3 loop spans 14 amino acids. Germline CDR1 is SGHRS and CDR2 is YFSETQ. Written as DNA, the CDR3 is TGCGCCAGCAGCGCCGGGACAGGGGCCTACGAGCAGTACTTC. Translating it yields CASSAGTGAYEQYF.

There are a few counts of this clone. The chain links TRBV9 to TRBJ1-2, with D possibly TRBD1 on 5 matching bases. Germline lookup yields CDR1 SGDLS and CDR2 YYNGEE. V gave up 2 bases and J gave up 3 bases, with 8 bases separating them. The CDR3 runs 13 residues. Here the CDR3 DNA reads TGTGCCAGCAGCGTGCAGGGCGACTATGGCTACACCTTC. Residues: CASSVQGDYGYTF. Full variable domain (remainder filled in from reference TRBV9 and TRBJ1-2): DSGVTQTPKHLITATGQRVTLRCSPRSGDLSVYWYQQSLDQGLQFLIQYYNGEERAKGNILERFSAQQFPDLHSELNLSSLELGDSALYFCASSVQGDYGYTFGSGTRLTVV.

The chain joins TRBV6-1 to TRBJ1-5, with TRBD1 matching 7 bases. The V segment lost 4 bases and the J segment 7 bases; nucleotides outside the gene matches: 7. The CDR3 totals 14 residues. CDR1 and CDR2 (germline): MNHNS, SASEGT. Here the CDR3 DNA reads TGTGCCAGCAGTGGACCAACAGGGGCCCAGCCCCAGCATTTT. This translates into CASSGPTGAQPQHF.

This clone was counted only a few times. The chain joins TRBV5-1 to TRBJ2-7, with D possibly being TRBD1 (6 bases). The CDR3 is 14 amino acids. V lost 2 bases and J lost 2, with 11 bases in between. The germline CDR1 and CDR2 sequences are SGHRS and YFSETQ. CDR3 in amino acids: CASSLGQLTYEQYF. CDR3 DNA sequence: TGCGCCAGCAGCTTAGGACAGCTGACCTACGAGCAGTACTTC.

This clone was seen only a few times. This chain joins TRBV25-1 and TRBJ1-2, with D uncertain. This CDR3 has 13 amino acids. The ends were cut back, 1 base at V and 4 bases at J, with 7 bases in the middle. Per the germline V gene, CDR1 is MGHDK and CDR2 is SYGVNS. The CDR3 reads CASSEFELYGYTF. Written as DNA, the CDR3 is TGTGCCAGCAGTGAATTCGAGCTCTATGGCTACACCTTC.

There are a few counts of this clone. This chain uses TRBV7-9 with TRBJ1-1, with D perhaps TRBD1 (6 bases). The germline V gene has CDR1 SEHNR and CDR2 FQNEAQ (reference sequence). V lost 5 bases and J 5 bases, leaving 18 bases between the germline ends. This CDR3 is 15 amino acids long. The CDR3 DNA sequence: TGTGCCAGCAGCCGGGGGGGCGGACCCAGGACTGAAGCTTTCTTT. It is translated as CASSRGGGPRTEAFF.

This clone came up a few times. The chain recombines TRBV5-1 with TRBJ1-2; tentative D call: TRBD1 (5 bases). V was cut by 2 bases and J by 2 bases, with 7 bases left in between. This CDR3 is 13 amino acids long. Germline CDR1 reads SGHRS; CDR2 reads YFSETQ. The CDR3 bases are TGCGCCAGCAGCTTCGGGGGGAACTATGGCTACACCTTC. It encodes CASSFGGNYGYTF.

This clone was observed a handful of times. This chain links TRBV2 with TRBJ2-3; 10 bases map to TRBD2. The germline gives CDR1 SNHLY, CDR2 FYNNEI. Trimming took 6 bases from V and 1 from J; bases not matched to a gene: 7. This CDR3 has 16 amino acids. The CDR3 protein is CASSLSLAGGTDTQYF. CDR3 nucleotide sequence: TGTGCCAGCAGCCTCTCGCTAGCGGGGGGCACAGATACGCAGTATTTT.

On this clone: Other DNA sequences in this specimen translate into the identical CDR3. DNA of the CDR3: TGTGCCAGCAGCGTTAGCGGGACCTTAGAGACCCAGTACTTC. Translated: CASSVSGTLETQYF. The chain combines TRBV9 with TRBJ2-5; 8 bases fit TRBD2. This CDR3 spans 14 amino acids. V shed 2 bases, J shed 4 bases, and the junction held 4 bases outside the gene matches. In germline, CDR1 is SGDLS, CDR2 YYNGEE.